Below, 5 T cell receptor beta chains from the same sample are listed, as sequenced in a study of blood T cells in healthy people across ages. Together with a sample-barcoded 5' primer, a J-beta primer mix was included in a second PCR lasting about 7 to 11 cycles. TCRdb used MiXCR to reprocess the 5' RACE reads, holding one entry per CDR3 protein. Of fewer than 950,000 distinct CDR3 sequences listed, under 40% were seen once; the top ten hold over 10%. The specimen was blood. Every receptor here comes from a man aged 18 to 29 in good health.

The sample holds a few counts of this clonotype. The chain uses TRBV6-5 and TRBJ1-1; D unclear. Germline values: CDR1 MNHEY, CDR2 SVGAGI. The length of the CDR3 is 15 residues. Trimming cost V 0 bases and J 1 base, with 9 bases left between them. This CDR3 is CASSYSWTGNTEAFF. The DNA for the CDR3 is TGTGCCAGCAGTTACTCATGGACGGGGAACACTGAAGCTTTCTTT.

The V gene is TRBV6-6, the J gene TRBJ2-3; D might be TRBD2 (5 bases). Trimming took 2 bases from V and 6 from J, leaving 9 bases between them. The CDR3 consists of 13 residues. CDR1 and CDR2 from the germline V gene are MNHNY and SVGAGI (reference sequence). CDR3 nucleotide sequence: TGTGCCAGCAGTTACCGGACTTCGGATACGCAGTATTTT. Its translation: CASSYRTSDTQYF.

V and J are TRBV4-3 and TRBJ1-2; 7 bases are a match to TRBD1. The CDR3 runs 15 residues. Germline V lookup: CDR1 LGHNA, CDR2 YSLEER. Trimming cost V 1 base and J 8 bases; bases outside gene matches: 10. CDR3 loop: CASSQGLGQAGGYTF. The CDR3 DNA reads TGCGCCAGCAGCCAAGGTTTAGGACAGGCAGGCGGCTACACCTTC.

This chain links TRBV7-2 with TRBJ2-7, with 8 bases fitting TRBD2. Germline CDR1 is SGHTA and CDR2 is FQGNSA. The J segment lost 3 bases and the V segment lost 3 bases, leaving 10 bases of the junction unmatched. The CDR3 has 16 amino acids. The DNA of the CDR3 is TGTGCCAGCAGCTTGAACGGGGCGGGGGGCGGCTACGAGCAGTACTTC. Translation: CASSLNGAGGGYEQYF.

This clonotype was observed a few times. J is TRBJ1-6 and V is TRBV4-1; 7 bases fit TRBD1. The CDR3 spans 15 residues. CDR1 is MGHRA, CDR2 YSYEKL, per germline. V shed 1 base and J 9 bases; nucleotides not matched to a gene: 6. In DNA, the CDR3 is TGCGCCAGCAGCCAAGCGACAGGGCTGGGTTCACCCCTCCACTTT. Protein sequence: CASSQATGLGSPLHF.